These T cell receptor beta chains were read from a single sample in a study of CD4+ T cells in melanoma. Measured with immunoSEQ multiplex PCR; TCRdb has only the in-frame clones, and not every one. Of some 150,000 clones listed, over 90% are singletons. These receptors were obtained from a human donor with melanoma. The CDR3 runs from the conserved cysteine through the conserved F or W. Fields, in order: V gene, clone size, CDR3 length, J gene, D gene, CDR3 DNA, CDR3 protein. D genes are given only for firm matches. Part of the rows lack a size; the others show once, few, many or a class for expanded clones.

TRBV5-1,once,14,TRBJ2-2,-,TGCGCCAGCAGCTTTCAGGGGACCACCGGGGAGCTGTTTTTT,CASSFQGTTGELFF
TRBV6-6,-,14,TRBJ2-7,-,TGTGCCAGCAGTTACGCTGGGAGTACCTACGAGCAGTACTTC,CASSYAGSTYEQYF
TRBV4-1,-,16,TRBJ2-5,TRBD2,TGCGCCAGCAGCCGCCGGGTCGGGGGGAACCAAGAGACCCAGTACTTC,CASSRRVGGNQETQYF
TRBV5-6,-,15,TRBJ2-3,TRBD1,TGTGCCAGCAGCCGGAGACAGGGGGGACCTCATACGCAGTATTTT,CASSRRQGGPHTQYF
TRBV5-1,-,14,TRBJ2-7,TRBD2,TGCGCCAGCAGCGACAGTAGACTAGCCCACGAGCAGTACTTC,CASSDSRLAHEQYF
TRBV15,-,13,TRBJ1-6,TRBD1,TGTGCCACCGCCGGGACAGTCAATTCACCCCTCCACTTT,CATAGTVNSPLHF
TRBV6-5,-,15,TRBJ1-2,TRBD1,TGTGCCAGCACCCAGGGGGCCCTAAAAAACTATGGCTACACCTTC,CASTQGALKNYGYTF
TRBV5-1,-,15,TRBJ1-1,-,TGCGCCAGCAGCTTGGCGACGGGTGTGACAGCTGAAGCTTTCTTT,CASSLATGVTAEAFF
TRBV6-1,few,16,TRBJ2-1,TRBD2,TGTGCCAGCAGTGAAGGGCCGGGACTAGGGAGGGCGGGGCAGTTCTTC,CASSEGPGLGRAGQFF
TRBV5-1,-,14,TRBJ2-2,TRBD1,TGCGCCAGCAGCCTGACAGGGGCCACCGGGGAGCTGTTTTTT,CASSLTGATGELFF
TRBV5-6,-,12,TRBJ1-2,-,TGTGCCAGCAGCACGGGACCGTATGGCTACACCTTC,CASSTGPYGYTF
TRBV18,-,13,TRBJ1-3,-,TGTGCCAGCACCAGAGACTCTGGAAACACCATATATTTT,CASTRDSGNTIYF
TRBV6-4,-,13,TRBJ1-2,-,TGTGCCAGCAGTGACAACGGGATCTATGGCTACACCTTC,CASSDNGIYGYTF
TRBV18,-,15,TRBJ1-4,TRBD1,TGTGCCAGCTCACCACAGACAGGGGGTAATGAAAAACTGTTTTTT,CASSPQTGGNEKLFF
TRBV19,-,16,TRBJ1-5,-,TGTGCCAGTAGTATAGATATGTCCCGGGGCTATCAGCCCCAGCATTTT,CASSIDMSRGYQPQHF
TRBV5-1,-,16,TRBJ2-3,TRBD2,TGCGCCAGCAGCGCTAGCGGGAGGTCTTTCACAGATACGCAGTATTTT,CASSASGRSFTDTQYF
TRBV5-1,once,16,TRBJ2-1,-,TGCGCCAGCAGCTTCCGATCAGGGGGGACCATGAATGAGCAGTTCTTC,CASSFRSGGTMNEQFF
TRBV7-9,once,15,TRBJ2-4,-,TGTGCCAGCAGCAACCTTACCGGGACCAAAAACATTCAGTACTTC,CASSNLTGTKNIQYF
TRBV30,-,13,TRBJ1-1,-,TGTGCCTGGGAGTTACAGGGGAACACTGAAGCTTTCTTT,CAWELQGNTEAFF
TRBV6-1,-,15,TRBJ2-4,-,TGTGCCAGCAGGCCACCTAGCGCGGACCCCCCCATTCAGTACTTC,CASRPPSADPPIQYF